This T cell receptor (beta chain) originates from a study of monozygotic twins with cystic fibrosis. Data came from immunoSEQ multiplex PCR; TCRdb stores just in-frame clones and leaves some out. The table records 20,000 to 30,000 clones, 95% to 98% of them present only once. The CDR3 spans 15 residues. Trimming stripped 3 bases from V and 8 bases from J, with 16 bases between. Germline CDR1 is SGHDN and CDR2 is FVKESK. This receptor was identified in a girl aged 2-15 years with cystic fibrosis. The sample was blood. The rearrangement joins TRBV14 to TRBJ1-4; TRBD1 might be the D (5 bases). The CDR3 protein is CASSQVGGFGEKLFF. In DNA, the CDR3 is TGTGCCAGCAGCCAGGTTGGGGGATTCGGCGAAAAACTGTTTTTT.